The clone carrying this T cell receptor (beta chain) was detected only a few times. As yet, its antigen is unknown. This sample is drawn from a study of blood T cells in healthy people across ages. General study results and limits: Both higher diversity and more naive CD4+ cells marked long-lived donors when set against aged donors.

Together with a sample-barcoded 5' primer, a J-beta primer mix was included in a second PCR lasting about 6 to 11 cycles. Through a template-switch adaptor with 12 random nucleotides, each cDNA molecule received a tag. TCRdb called the 5' RACE reads again in MiXCR, with one record for every CDR3 protein. There are approximately 1,000,000 distinct CDR3 sequences in the sample; roughly two fifths occur only once, and over 10% lies in the top ten. Material for sequencing was blood. The TCR was taken from a man aged 18-30 years in good health.

The CDR3 sequence: CSASVGTQHNEQFF. Written as DNA, the CDR3 is TGCAGTGCTAGCGTTGGAACGCAGCACAATGAGCAGTTCTTC. V and J are TRBV20-1 and TRBJ2-1; D remains unclear. The CDR3 is made up of 14 amino acids. Trimming removed 3 bases at V and 5 bases at J, with 14 bases between. Germline lookup yields CDR1 DFQATT and CDR2 SNEGSKA (reference sequence).